These 26 T cell receptor beta chains were all obtained from the same sample, sequenced in a study of CD8 T cells in ankylosing spondylitis. TCRdb re-derived calls from the 5' RACE reads in MiXCR, one entry per CDR3 protein. This table holds 200,000 to 300,000 distinct CDR3 sequences, 20% to 30% found once. The specimen sequenced was blood, either unsorted or a sorted T cell fraction (not recorded which). All receptors derive from a male donor with ankylosing spondylitis or in good health (not recorded which).

The V gene is TRBV20-1, the J gene TRBJ2-5; D remains unclear. CDR3 length equals 15 residues. The germline V gene has CDR1 DFQATT and CDR2 SNEGSKA (reference sequence). The ends were cut back, 0 bases at V and 1 base at J, with 12 bases in the middle. The CDR3 loop is CSARDPRWSQETQYF. The CDR3 DNA is TGCAGTGCTAGAGATCCCCGGTGGTCCCAAGAGACCCAGTACTTC.

This chain joins TRBV6-2 or TRBV6-3 and TRBJ2-7, with D perhaps matching TRBD1 or TRBD2 (7 bases each). CDR3 length: 20 residues. Germline CDR1 MNHEY, CDR2 SVGEGT. V lost 6 bases and J 4 bases, leaving 34 bases between the germline ends. CDR3 residues: CASRGNRGSSSGSSTYEQYF. Written as DNA, the CDR3 is TGTGCCAGCAGGGGGAACAGGGGTTCTTCTAGCGGATCTTCTACATACGAGCAGTACTTC.

This sequence joins TRBV2 and TRBJ1-2; D ambiguous. The germline CDR1 and CDR2 sequences are SNHLY and FYNNEI. Trimming cost V 8 bases and J 8 bases, with 18 bases left between them. There are 13 residues in the CDR3. The CDR3 sequence: CASGEQPGRGYTF. The CDR3 bases are TGTGCCAGCGGAGAGCAGCCCGGGAGGGGCTACACCTTC.

The chain links TRBV9 to TRBJ2-5; D gene unclear. This CDR3 comprises 12 residues. Trimming took off 4 bases at V and 9 bases at J, with 13 bases between the two ends. Germline CDR1 reads SGDLS; CDR2 reads YYNGEE. Here the CDR3 DNA reads TGTGCCAGCAGCCTTGACGGCCTGTCCCAGTACTTC. Translated, it gives CASSLDGLSQYF.

This clonotype was seen repeatedly, ten times or more. The rearrangement uses TRBV29-1 and TRBJ1-5; D unresolved. The CDR3 consists of 15 residues. CDR1 SQVTM and CDR2 ANQGSEA come from the germline V gene. V was shortened by 1 base and J by 5 bases, with 15 bases between the two germline ends. CDR3 sequence: CSVEVPGKGDQPQHF. Written as DNA, the CDR3 is TGCAGCGTTGAAGTACCCGGGAAGGGCGATCAGCCCCAGCATTTT. Full variable domain (outside the CDR3, taken from reference TRBV29-1 and TRBJ1-5): SAVISQKPSRDICQRGTSLTIQCQVDSQVTMMFWYRQQPGQSLTLIATANQGSEATYESGFVIDKFPISRPNLTFSTLTVSNMSPEDSSIYLCSVEVPGKGDQPQHFGDGTRLSIL.

The J gene is TRBJ2-5, the V gene TRBV20-1; TRBD1 might be the D (5 bases). Germline V gene sequence: CDR1 DFQATT, CDR2 SNEGSKA (reference sequence). V gave up 5 bases and J gave up 4 bases, with 23 bases separating them. This CDR3 spans 16 amino acids. CDR3 in DNA: TGCAGTGCTCAGCGTTGGGGCCCGACAACGGGAGAGACCCAGTACTTC. Amino acids: CSAQRWGPTTGETQYF.

CDR3 DNA: TGCAGCGTTGTGAAGGGACCCCAAGAGACCCAGTACTTC. This gives the protein CSVVKGPQETQYF. This chain links TRBV29-1 with TRBJ2-5, with D perhaps TRBD1 or TRBD2 (5 bases each). The CDR3 extends over 13 amino acids. V was pared by 4 bases and J by 1 base, with 10 bases between. In germline, CDR1 is SQVTM, CDR2 ANQGSEA. The entire variable domain, with the rest obtained from reference TRBV29-1 and TRBJ2-5, is as follows: SAVISQKPSRDICQRGTSLTIQCQVDSQVTMMFWYRQQPGQSLTLIATANQGSEATYESGFVIDKFPISRPNLTFSTLTVSNMSPEDSSIYLCSVVKGPQETQYFGPGTRLLVL.

This chain links TRBV20-1 with TRBJ2-6; a possible D gene is TRBD1 (6 bases). The CDR3 is 15 amino acids. The germline V gene has CDR1 DFQATT and CDR2 SNEGSKA (reference sequence). The V and J ends lost 2 bases and 2 bases respectively, with 10 bases between them. This chain's CDR3 is CSARRDIAGANVLTF. CDR3 nucleotide sequence: TGCAGTGCTAGACGGGACATTGCTGGGGCCAACGTCCTGACTTTC.

This clonotype was recorded many times. V and J are TRBV20-1 and TRBJ1-2; D not certain. This CDR3 contains 12 residues. Trimming took 6 bases from V and 8 from J, leaving 16 bases between them. Germline CDR1 and CDR2: DFQATT and SNEGSKA (reference sequence). The CDR3 region has the DNA TGCAGTGCCAGTCCTTATCCCCAGGGCTACACCTTC. It specifies CSASPYPQGYTF.

The rearrangement joins TRBV12-3 or TRBV12-4 to TRBJ1-1, with no clear D. The CDR3 is made up of 11 amino acids. Trimming cost V 4 bases and J 4 bases, with 4 bases left between them. The CDR3 is CASSSSTEAFF. The CDR3 region has the DNA TGTGCCAGCAGTTCAAGCACTGAAGCTTTCTTT.

The chain combines TRBV5-1 with TRBJ2-1; tentative D call: TRBD2 (6 bases). Trimming took 0 bases from V and 8 from J, leaving 9 bases between them. Germline V gene data show CDR1 as SGHRS and CDR2 as YFSETQ. The CDR3 spans 13 residues. The CDR3 sequence: CASSLAGSHEQFF. CDR3 sequence (DNA): TGCGCCAGCAGCTTGGCCGGGAGCCATGAGCAGTTCTTC.

This clonotype turned up a few times. The chain couples TRBV10-3 to TRBJ2-3; 7 bases line up with TRBD2. This CDR3 is 16 amino acids long. After removal of 3 bases from V and 4 bases from J, the junction contained 10 bases not matched to a gene. Germline V CDR1 and CDR2: ENHRY, SYGVKD. The DNA of the CDR3 is TGTGCCATCAGTGACTTGGTCCGGGAGGAAGCAGATACGCAGTATTTT. This encodes CAISDLVREEADTQYF.

In its sample, this clonotype was seen once. V is TRBV3-1 and J is TRBJ2-3; possibly TRBD2 for D (6 bases). The ends were cut back, 1 base at V and 1 base at J, with 12 bases in the middle. The CDR3 consists of 16 residues. The germline V gene encodes CDR1 LGHDT and CDR2 YNNKEL (reference sequence). CDR3 residues: CASSQVISGGTDTQYF. For the CDR3, the DNA is TGTGCCAGCAGCCAAGTTATTAGCGGAGGCACAGATACGCAGTATTTT.

V is TRBV20-1 and J is TRBJ2-2, with TRBD2 matching over 7 bases. This CDR3 is built from 16 residues. The V gene's germline CDR1 is DFQATT and CDR2 SNEGSKA (reference sequence). Trimming took 1 base from V and 6 from J; bases not matched to a gene: 11. The CDR3 loop reads CSARVPWEGLAGELFF. The CDR3, as DNA: TGCAGTGCTAGAGTCCCATGGGAGGGTTTGGCCGGGGAGCTGTTTTTT.

Ten or more counts support this clonotype. The rearrangement uses TRBV12-3 or TRBV12-4 and TRBJ1-5; D not resolved. This CDR3 spans 14 amino acids. Trimming stripped 3 bases from V and 0 bases from J, with 6 bases between. The CDR3 nucleotides read TGTGCCAGCAGTTTTTGGGGTAGCAATCAGCCCCAGCATTTT. This gives the protein CASSFWGSNQPQHF.

The chain employs TRBV4-1 and TRBJ2-6; 8 positions agree with TRBD1. Trimming took 0 bases from V and 2 from J; bases not matched to a gene: 6. Germline assignment: CDR1 MGHRA and CDR2 YSYEKL. This CDR3 contains 18 residues. CDR3 coding DNA: TGCGCCAGCAGCCAAGATGGACAGGGCCTAGCTGGGGCCAACGTCCTGACTTTC. As protein: CASSQDGQGLAGANVLTF.

This clonotype has only a few counts. The genes are TRBV12-3 or TRBV12-4 and TRBJ1-5; 7 nucleotides line up with TRBD1. The CDR3 loop spans 14 amino acids. The J segment lost 6 bases and the V segment lost 7 bases, leaving 9 bases of the junction unmatched. CDR3 region: CASTKGQLGQPQHF. As DNA, the CDR3 is TGTGCCAGCACCAAGGGACAGTTAGGTCAGCCCCAGCATTTT.

This clonotype occurred many times. The gene calls are TRBV5-1 and TRBJ2-7; D gene ambiguous. Per the germline V gene, CDR1 is SGHRS and CDR2 is YFSETQ. The ends were cut back, 0 bases at V and 5 bases at J, with 3 bases in the middle. The CDR3 sequence is 11 residues long. CDR3 loop: CASSLEDEQYF. CDR3 bases: TGCGCCAGCAGCTTGGAGGACGAGCAGTACTTC. Supplemented by reference TRBV5-1 and TRBJ2-7, the full variable domain reads KAGVTQTPRYLIKTRGQQVTLSCSPISGHRSVSWYQQTPGQGLQFLFEYFSETQRNKGNFPGRFSGRQFSNSRSEMNVSTLELGDSALYLCASSLEDEQYFGPGTRLTVT.

The rearrangement links TRBV6-1 to TRBJ1-1; D call uncertain. With 0 bases removed from V and 0 bases from J, the gap between germline ends came to 11 bases. CDR3 length equals 16 residues. The germline V gene has CDR1 MNHNS and CDR2 SASEGT. The DNA for the CDR3 is TGTGCCAGCAGTGAAGCGTGGCAGACCCTGAACACTGAAGCTTTCTTT. Its protein is CASSEAWQTLNTEAFF.

The V call is TRBV28, the J call TRBJ2-7; 7 nucleotides match TRBD1. Germline assignment: CDR1 MDHEN and CDR2 SYDVKM. V dropped 5 bases and J dropped 5; count of bases not matched to a gene: 9. This CDR3 is built from 14 residues. DNA of the CDR3: TGTGCCAGCAGTCTCAGGGGGTTTTTGAACGAGCAGTACTTC. Translation: CASSLRGFLNEQYF.

The chain combines TRBV11-2 with TRBJ2-5; no reliable D call. V was cut by 5 bases and J by 4 bases, with 11 bases left in between. This CDR3 has 13 residues. Germline CDR1 is SGHAT and CDR2 is FQNNGV. The CDR3 sequence: CASSHLGGETQYF. The CDR3, as DNA: TGTGCCAGCAGCCACTTGGGTGGAGAGACCCAGTACTTC.

This clonotype was counted at least ten times. The genes are TRBV7-8 and TRBJ1-1, with 9 bases fitting TRBD1. Germline trimming cut 3 bases from V and 1 base from J; bases unmatched to any gene: 9. Looked up from germline, CDR1 is SGHVS and CDR2 is FQNEAQ. This CDR3 is 17 amino acids long. The CDR3, as DNA: TGTGCCAGCAGCTTCGGGGACAGGGAATTAGGGAACACTGAAGCTTTCTTT. It codes for CASSFGDRELGNTEAFF.

This clonotype was observed a single time. The rearrangement uses TRBV7-9 and TRBJ1-1; a weak D match, TRBD1 (6 bases). The germline gives CDR1 SEHNR, CDR2 FQNEAQ (reference sequence). V shed 2 bases and J shed 0 bases, with 16 bases lying between them. This CDR3 is 17 amino acids long. CDR3 sequence reads: CASSLLKGWDMNTEAFF. In DNA form, the CDR3 reads TGTGCCAGCAGCTTACTGAAGGGTTGGGACATGAACACTGAAGCTTTCTTT.

V usage is TRBV7-2 and J usage is TRBJ2-7; D gene unclear. Germline V gene lookup returns CDR1 SGHTA and CDR2 FQGNSA. This CDR3 has 12 residues. V was cut by 1 base and J by 5 bases, with 6 bases left in between. CDR3 protein: CASSLDWDEQYF. For the CDR3, the DNA is TGTGCCAGCAGCTTAGACTGGGACGAGCAGTACTTC.

This clonotype appeared a single time. The chain combines TRBV20-1 with TRBJ1-1; a weak D match, TRBD1 (6 bases). This CDR3 is 13 amino acids long. Looked up from germline, CDR1 is DFQATT and CDR2 is SNEGSKA (reference sequence). The CDR3 DNA sequence: TGCGCAACTCGTGGGGGGCAGAGCACTGAAGCTTTCTTT. This translates into CATRGGQSTEAFF.

As concerns this clonotype: At one end the junction does not follow the germline gene, possibly because of a read error. The V and J genes are TRBV6-1 and TRBJ2-2, with no clear D. This CDR3 has 16 residues. Germline CDR1 and CDR2: MNHNS and SASEGT. The CDR3 region is CASSELQLPKTGELFF. In DNA form, the CDR3 reads TGTGCCAGCAGTGAATTACAACTCCCGAAGACCGGGGAGCTGTTTTTT.